The rows below give T cell receptor beta chains drawn from one sample of a study of blood T cell repertoires in COVID-19. The table came from immunoSEQ multiplex PCR; TCRdb's copy has only in-frame clones and leaves some out. The sample holds about 170,000 clones, 86% seen once. Sequenced input: peripheral blood. These receptors were collected from a woman aged 55-75 years with COVID-19, enrolled during active disease. Each CDR3 is given with its conserved first and last residue. D genes are given only for firm matches. The size of a clone is reported for some rows only, either as once, few or many, or as a class for expanded clones.

j_call v_call clone_size d_call cdr3_aa cdr3_nt
TRBJ1-1 TRBV5-1 . TRBD1 CASSLLGGRGTEAFF TGCGCCAGCAGCTTATTAGGGGGCCGGGGCACTGAAGCTTTCTTT
TRBJ1-4 TRBV7-2 . . CASSLVGAAEKLFF TGTGCCAGCAGCTTAGTGGGGGCGGCAGAAAAACTGTTTTTT
TRBJ2-3 TRBV19 . . CASSIGISGPSADTQYF TGTGCCAGTAGTATCGGGATTAGCGGACCTAGCGCAGATACGCAGTATTTT
TRBJ2-7 TRBV19 . . CASRSDSYEQYF TGTGCCAGTAGGTCCGACAGCTACGAGCAGTACTTC
TRBJ2-7 TRBV6-5 . . CASSLTTSPSYEQYF TGTGCCAGCAGTTTAACGACTAGTCCCTCCTACGAGCAGTACTTC
TRBJ2-7 TRBV5-4 once TRBD1 CASSPRDRGLYEQYF TGTGCCAGCAGCCCCCGGGACAGGGGATTATACGAGCAGTACTTC
TRBJ1-1 TRBV12-3/TRBV12-4 . . CASSLGVNTEAFF TGTGCCAGCAGTCTCGGAGTGAACACTGAAGCTTTCTTT
TRBJ1-3 TRBV28 few . CASSLPPVSGNTIYF TGTGCCAGCAGTTTACCCCCCGTCTCTGGAAACACCATATATTTT
TRBJ2-2 TRBV6-5 . TRBD2 CASSYSASGRPGELFF TGTGCCAGCAGTTACTCGGCTAGCGGGAGACCCGGGGAGCTGTTTTTT
TRBJ1-3 TRBV11-2 . . CASSLGRGSGNTIYF TGTGCCAGCAGCTTAGGCAGGGGCTCTGGAAACACCATATATTTT
TRBJ1-2 TRBV7-2 . TRBD1 CASSLDRGNYGYTF TGTGCCAGCAGCTTGGACAGGGGTAACTATGGCTACACCTTC
TRBJ2-7 TRBV7-2 . . CASSRTNSYEQYF TGTGCCAGCAGCCGGACTAACTCCTACGAGCAGTACTTC
TRBJ2-7 TRBV3-1/TRBV3-2 . . CASSQAGTGTSYEQYF TGTGCCAGCAGCCAAGCCGGTACAGGTACCTCCTACGAGCAGTACTTC
TRBJ1-6 TRBV6-4 . . CASSVDGAYNSPLHF TGTGCCAGCAGTGTTGACGGGGCCTATAATTCACCCCTCCACTTT
TRBJ1-3 TRBV6-2/TRBV6-3 few . CASSRQAVSGNTIYF TGTGCCAGCAGTCGACAGGCCGTCTCTGGAAACACCATATATTTT
TRBJ2-7 TRBV30 . TRBD2 CAWRTRTSGVLPSYEQYF TGTGCCTGGAGAACAAGGACTAGCGGAGTGCTCCCTTCCTACGAGCAGTACTTC